This T cell receptor (beta chain) was documented in a study of cytomegalovirus exposure and HLA in healthy donors. Unrecorded immune exposure was likely among donors, who were nominally healthy when sampled. Germline CDR1 and CDR2: LNHDA and SQIVND (reference sequence). The CDR3 is made up of 11 amino acids. V was cut by 5 bases and J by 11 bases, with 9 bases left in between. PCR employed 60 Vbeta and 13 Jbeta primers. Using immunoSEQ multiplex PCR, the repertoire was profiled, and TCRdb retains in-frame clones only, with some absent. The sample consists of roughly 99,000 clones, 70% to 85% of them appearing once.

The V call is TRBV19, the J call TRBJ2-2; D ambiguous. The receptor was isolated from a male donor in good health and CMV-seronegative. Source material: PBMCs. The CDR3 DNA follows: TGTGCCAGTAGTGAACTTACCGAGCTGTTTTTT. Amino acids: CASSELTELFF.